Listed here are 16 T cell receptor beta chains from one sample, sequenced in a study of blood T cell repertoires in COVID-19. Sequencing used immunoSEQ multiplex PCR; TCRdb keeps in-frame clones, though not all of them. Of around 340,000 clones listed, 88% were seen once; the top ten hold just over 1%. The sequencing input was PBMCs or T cells enriched from blood (not recorded which). These TCRs come from a woman younger than 45 who had been exposed to COVID-19.

The V call is TRBV14, the J call TRBJ2-7; a possible D gene is TRBD2 (6 bases). The CDR3 loop spans 15 amino acids. Per the germline V gene, CDR1 is SGHDN and CDR2 is FVKESK. V lost 5 bases and J 4 bases, leaving 18 bases between the germline ends. CDR3 in DNA: TGTGCCAGCAGCAGGAGGGATTGGTATTCTTACGAGCAGTACTTC. Protein product: CASSRRDWYSYEQYF.

This clone was counted once. This chain uses TRBV30 with TRBJ1-2; D is unclear. Germline loops: CDR1 GTSNPN, CDR2 SVGIG (reference sequence). V was shortened by 3 bases and J by 2 bases, with 10 bases between the two germline ends. This CDR3 has 13 residues. This CDR3 is CAWRVNKNYGYTF. The CDR3 nucleotides read TGTGCCTGGAGAGTTAACAAAAACTATGGCTACACCTTC.

This chain connects TRBV2 to TRBJ1-5; TRBD1 matches at 10 bases. Trimming removed 7 bases from V and 3 bases from J; junction bases left unmatched: 3. The CDR3 length is 14 residues. Germline CDR1 is SNHLY and CDR2 is FYNNEI. CDR3 region: CASTRQGANQPQHF. CDR3 bases: TGTGCCAGCACCAGACAGGGGGCCAATCAGCCCCAGCATTTT.

This clone has only one observation. The V gene is TRBV5-6, the J gene TRBJ2-7; the D gene is possibly TRBD2 (7 bases). V lost 0 bases, J lost 9 bases, and 22 bases lay in between. CDR3 length equals 16 residues. The germline V gene has CDR1 SGHDT and CDR2 YYEEEE. The CDR3 loop reads CASSLVGGRRNESQYF. In DNA, the CDR3 is TGTGCCAGCAGCTTGGTCGGGGGGCGGAGAAATGAGTCGCAGTACTTC.

This chain joins TRBV7-3 and TRBJ2-1; the match to TRBD2 covers 9 bases. The germline gives CDR1 SGHTA, CDR2 FQGTGA. V shed 5 bases, J shed 8 bases, and the junction held 13 bases outside the gene matches. This CDR3 has 16 amino acids. For the CDR3, the DNA is TGTGCCAGCAGCCTAGTCTGGCGGGAGGGCCTGGATGAGCAGTTCTTC. It is translated as CASSLVWREGLDEQFF.

The gene calls are TRBV9 and TRBJ2-1; 10 bases are a match to TRBD2. V lost 3 bases to trimming and J lost 8 bases; unmatched junction nucleotides: 5. The CDR3 contains 14 residues. Germline V gene lookup returns CDR1 SGDLS and CDR2 YYNGEE. The CDR3, as DNA: TGTGCCAGCAGCGGGACTAGCGGTTCCGATGAGCAGTTCTTC. It is translated as CASSGTSGSDEQFF.

V usage is TRBV10-1 and J usage is TRBJ2-4; maybe TRBD1 (6 bases). V was trimmed by 5 bases and J by 5 bases, leaving 16 bases between them. The CDR3 consists of 15 residues. The germline V gene has CDR1 WNHNN and CDR2 SYGVQD (reference sequence). The CDR3 DNA follows: TGCGCCAGCAGTCCGTTCCGGGCAGGGGAAAACATTCAGTACTTC. Its protein is CASSPFRAGENIQYF.

The V and J genes are TRBV6-4 and TRBJ2-1; 11 bases match TRBD2. Trimming at V came to 6 bases and at J to 8 bases, leaving 12 bases not matched to a gene. This CDR3 comprises 16 residues. Looked up from germline, CDR1 is MRHNA and CDR2 is SNTAGT. CDR3 region: CASSALAGGLYDEQFF. DNA of the CDR3: TGTGCCAGCAGCGCCCTAGCGGGAGGCCTGTACGATGAGCAGTTCTTC.

V is TRBV10-2 and J is TRBJ2-3, with TRBD1 as a possible D gene (6 bases). This CDR3 region has 16 residues. V lost 4 bases and J 3 bases, leaving 17 bases between the germline ends. The germline V gene has CDR1 WSHSY and CDR2 SAAADI. CDR3 nucleotides: TGCGCCAGCAGTGTTTTGGCAGGGGTTGTGACAGATACGCAGTATTTT. Translation: CASSVLAGVVTDTQYF.

The chain recombines TRBV21-1 with TRBJ2-1; TRBD2 is the table's D call and was not checked against the DNA. TRBV21-1 is a pseudogene segment. The CDR3 is 15 amino acids. CDR3 nucleotide sequence: TGTGCCAGTCCCCGTGGGGAGGGGCCAGAGGGGGAGCAGTTCTTC. Translation: CASPRGEGPEGEQFF.

There are a few counts of this clone. V is TRBV5-8 and J is TRBJ1-3, with D possibly being TRBD1 (6 bases). V was clipped by 2 bases and J by 0 bases, with 9 bases between them. This CDR3 region has 15 residues. The germline CDR1 and CDR2 sequences are SGHTS and YDEGEE. CDR3 DNA: TGTGCCAGCAGCTTCGGACAGCTCTCTGGAAACACCATATATTTT. Its protein is CASSFGQLSGNTIYF.

The chain uses TRBV7-9 and TRBJ2-7; a weak D match, TRBD2 (5 bases). The length of the CDR3 is 15 residues. V lost 7 bases, J lost 2 bases, and 18 bases lay in between. Germline V lookup: CDR1 SEHNR, CDR2 FQNEAQ (reference sequence). CDR3 nucleotides: TGTGCCAGCACCCCGTCGGGTAGCGCGGCCTACGAGCAGTACTTC. It specifies CASTPSGSAAYEQYF. Looking up the rest from reference TRBV7-9 and TRBJ2-7 gives the full variable domain: DTGVSQNPRHKITKRGQNVTFRCDPISEHNRLYWYRQTLGQGPEFLTYFQNEAQLEKSRLLSDRFSAERPKGSFSTLEIQRTEQGDSAMYLCASTPSGSAAYEQYFGPGTRLTVT.

This chain joins TRBV19 and TRBJ1-5, with TRBD1 identical over 9 bases. CDR1 and CDR2 from the germline V gene are LNHDA and SQIVND (reference sequence). The CDR3 sequence is 14 residues long. Unmatched junction bases numbered 8, after V lost 6 bases and J lost 8 bases. CDR3: CASRRTGAPEPQHF. CDR3 nucleotide sequence: TGTGCCAGTAGGCGGACAGGGGCCCCTGAGCCCCAGCATTTT.

The rearrangement joins TRBV7-8 to TRBJ1-4; weak D call: TRBD1 (5 bases). CDR3 length: 15 amino acids. Trimming left V 2 bases short and J 5 bases short, with 12 bases between. In germline, CDR1 is SGHVS, CDR2 FQNEAQ. CDR3 sequence: CASSLHPKGNEKLFF. DNA for the CDR3: TGTGCCAGCAGCTTACATCCTAAGGGGAATGAAAAACTGTTTTTT.

The J gene is TRBJ2-7, the V gene TRBV27, with D maybe TRBD1 (5 bases). Trimming stripped 8 bases from V and 1 base from J, with 12 bases between. There are 13 residues in the CDR3. Germline CDR1 MNHEY, CDR2 SMNVEV (reference sequence). The CDR3 protein is CASANRQSYEQYF. CDR3 sequence (DNA): TGTGCCAGCGCAAACCGACAGTCCTACGAGCAGTACTTC.

The chain uses TRBV28 and TRBJ2-1; D may be TRBD2 (6 bases). The CDR3 extends over 16 amino acids. Trimming stripped 4 bases from V and 2 bases from J, with 15 bases between. Looked up from germline, CDR1 is MDHEN and CDR2 is SYDVKM. The CDR3 here is CASSSDPGGAYNEQFF. Written as DNA, the CDR3 is TGTGCCAGCAGTTCCGACCCCGGCGGGGCCTACAATGAGCAGTTCTTC.